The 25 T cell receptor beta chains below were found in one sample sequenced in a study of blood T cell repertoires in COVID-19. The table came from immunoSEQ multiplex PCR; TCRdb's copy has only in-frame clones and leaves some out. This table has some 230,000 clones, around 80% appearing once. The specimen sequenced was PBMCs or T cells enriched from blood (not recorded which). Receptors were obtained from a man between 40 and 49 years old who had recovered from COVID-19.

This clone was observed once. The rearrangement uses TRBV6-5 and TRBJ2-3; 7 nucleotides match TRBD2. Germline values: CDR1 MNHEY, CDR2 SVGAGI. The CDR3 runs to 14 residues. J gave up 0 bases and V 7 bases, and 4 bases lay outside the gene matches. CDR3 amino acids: CASKAGLSTDTQYF. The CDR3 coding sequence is TGTGCCAGCAAAGCGGGGCTAAGCACAGATACGCAGTATTTT.

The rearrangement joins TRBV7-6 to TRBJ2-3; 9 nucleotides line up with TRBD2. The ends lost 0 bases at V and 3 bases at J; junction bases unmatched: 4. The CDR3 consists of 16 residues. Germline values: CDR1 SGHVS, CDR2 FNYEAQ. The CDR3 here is CASSLASGSMTDTQYF. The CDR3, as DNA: TGTGCCAGCAGCTTAGCTAGCGGGAGCATGACAGATACGCAGTATTTT.

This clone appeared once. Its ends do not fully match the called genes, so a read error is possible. The CDR3 DNA is TGTGCCAGCAGGGAAGGGACAGGGGGGAGGACCTATAATTCACCCCTCCACTTT. It encodes CASREGTGGRTYNSPLHF. This rearrangement joins TRBV6-1 to TRBJ1-6; 11 bases map to TRBD1. Germline V gene sequence: CDR1 MNHNS, CDR2 SASEGT. The CDR3 consists of 18 residues.

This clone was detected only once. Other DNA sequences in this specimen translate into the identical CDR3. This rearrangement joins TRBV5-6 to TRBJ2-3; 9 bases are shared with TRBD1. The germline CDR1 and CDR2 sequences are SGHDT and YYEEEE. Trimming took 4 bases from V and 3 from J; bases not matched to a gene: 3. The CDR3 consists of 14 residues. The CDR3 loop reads CASSRGQGTDTQYF. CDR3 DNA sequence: TGTGCCAGCAGCCGGGGACAGGGAACAGATACGCAGTATTTT.

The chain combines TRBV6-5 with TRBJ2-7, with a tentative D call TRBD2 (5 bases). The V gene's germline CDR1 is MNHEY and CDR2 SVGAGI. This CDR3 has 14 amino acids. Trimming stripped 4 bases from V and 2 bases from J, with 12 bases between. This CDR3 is CASSFRDGTYEQYF. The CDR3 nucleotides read TGTGCCAGCAGTTTCCGTGACGGGACCTACGAGCAGTACTTC.

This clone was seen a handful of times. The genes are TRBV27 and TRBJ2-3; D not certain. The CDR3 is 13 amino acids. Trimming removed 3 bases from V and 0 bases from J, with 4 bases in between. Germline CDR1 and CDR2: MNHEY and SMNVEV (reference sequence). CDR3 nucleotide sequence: TGTGCCAGCAGTTTCTCTAGCACAGATACGCAGTATTTT. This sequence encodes CASSFSSTDTQYF.

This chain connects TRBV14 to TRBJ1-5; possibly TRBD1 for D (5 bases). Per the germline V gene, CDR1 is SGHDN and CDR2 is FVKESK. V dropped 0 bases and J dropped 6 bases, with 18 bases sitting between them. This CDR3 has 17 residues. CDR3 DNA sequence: TGTGCCAGCAGCCAAGATGCCCGCAGGGTGAAGGGTCAGCCCCAGCATTTT. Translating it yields CASSQDARRVKGQPQHF.

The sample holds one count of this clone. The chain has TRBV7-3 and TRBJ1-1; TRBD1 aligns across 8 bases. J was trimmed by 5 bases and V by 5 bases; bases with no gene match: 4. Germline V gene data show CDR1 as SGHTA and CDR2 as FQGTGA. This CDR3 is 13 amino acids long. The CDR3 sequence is CASSQTGETEAFF. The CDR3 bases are TGTGCCAGCAGCCAGACAGGGGAGACTGAAGCTTTCTTT. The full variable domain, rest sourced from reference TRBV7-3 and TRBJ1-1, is GAGVSQTPSNKVTEKGKYVELRCDPISGHTALYWYRQSLGQGPEFLIYFQGTGAADDSGLPNDRFFAVRPEGSVSTLKIQRTERGDSAVYLCASSQTGETEAFFGQGTRLTVV.

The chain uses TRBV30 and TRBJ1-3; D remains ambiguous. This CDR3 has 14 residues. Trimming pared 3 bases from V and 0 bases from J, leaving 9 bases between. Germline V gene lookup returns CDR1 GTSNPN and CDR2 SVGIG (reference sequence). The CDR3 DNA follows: TGTGCCTGGAGCGAACAGAGCTCTGGAAACACCATATATTTT. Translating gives CAWSEQSSGNTIYF.

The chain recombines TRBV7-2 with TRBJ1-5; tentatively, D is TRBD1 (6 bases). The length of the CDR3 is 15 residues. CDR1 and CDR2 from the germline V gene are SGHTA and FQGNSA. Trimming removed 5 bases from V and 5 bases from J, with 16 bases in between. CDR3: CASSKSGTTYQPQHF. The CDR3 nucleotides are TGTGCCAGCAGCAAATCCGGGACAACCTATCAGCCCCAGCATTTT.

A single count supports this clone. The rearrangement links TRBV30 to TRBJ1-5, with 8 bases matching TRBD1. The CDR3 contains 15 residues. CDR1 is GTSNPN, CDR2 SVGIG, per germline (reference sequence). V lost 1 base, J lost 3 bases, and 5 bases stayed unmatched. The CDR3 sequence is CAWSETGAYNQPQHF. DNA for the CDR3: TGTGCCTGGAGTGAGACAGGGGCTTACAATCAGCCCCAGCATTTT.

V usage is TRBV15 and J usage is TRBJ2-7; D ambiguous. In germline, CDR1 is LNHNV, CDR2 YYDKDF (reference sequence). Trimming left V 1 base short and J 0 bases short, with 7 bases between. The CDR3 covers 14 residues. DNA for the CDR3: TGTGCCACCAGCAGAGGCGGCGACTCCTACGAGCAGTACTTC. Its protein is CATSRGGDSYEQYF.

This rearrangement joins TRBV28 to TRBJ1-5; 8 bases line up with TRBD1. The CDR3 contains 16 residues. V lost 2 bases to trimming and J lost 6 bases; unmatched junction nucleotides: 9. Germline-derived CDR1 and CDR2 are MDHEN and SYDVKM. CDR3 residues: CASSLTRGQRIQPQHF. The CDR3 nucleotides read TGTGCCAGCAGTTTAACCAGGGGGCAGCGCATTCAGCCCCAGCATTTT.

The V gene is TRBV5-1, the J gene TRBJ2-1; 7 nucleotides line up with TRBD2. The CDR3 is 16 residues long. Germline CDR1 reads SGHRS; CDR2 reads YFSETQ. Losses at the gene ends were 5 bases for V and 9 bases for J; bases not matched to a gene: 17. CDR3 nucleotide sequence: TGCGCCAGCAGTACACGTCCTTCGGGGGGAAACGGTGAGCAGTTCTTC. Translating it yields CASSTRPSGGNGEQFF.

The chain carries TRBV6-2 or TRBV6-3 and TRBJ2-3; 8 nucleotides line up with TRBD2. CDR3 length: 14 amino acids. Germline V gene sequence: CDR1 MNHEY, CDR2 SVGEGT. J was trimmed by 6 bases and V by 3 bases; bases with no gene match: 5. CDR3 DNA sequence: TGTGCCAGCAGTTATAACGGGGGGGATGATACGCAGTATTTT. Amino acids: CASSYNGGDDTQYF.

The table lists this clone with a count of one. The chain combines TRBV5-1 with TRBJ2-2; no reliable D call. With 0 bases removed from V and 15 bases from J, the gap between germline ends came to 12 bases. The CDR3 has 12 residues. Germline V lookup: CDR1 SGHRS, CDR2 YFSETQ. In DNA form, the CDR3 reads TGCGCCAGCAGCTTGGAGGCCAGGAAGATGTTTTTT. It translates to CASSLEARKMFF.

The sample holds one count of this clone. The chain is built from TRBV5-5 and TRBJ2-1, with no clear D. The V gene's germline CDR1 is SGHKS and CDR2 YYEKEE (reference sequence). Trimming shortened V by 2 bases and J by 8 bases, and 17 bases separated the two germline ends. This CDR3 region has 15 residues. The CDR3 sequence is CASSFGPFLGDEQFF. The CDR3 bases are TGTGCCAGCAGCTTTGGGCCCTTCCTGGGCGATGAGCAGTTCTTC.

CDR3 sequence reads: CASSLVGTDTALAQRAYQPQHF. The CDR3 nucleotides are TGTGCCAGCAGCTTAGTTGGGACAGACACCGCGTTAGCTCAACGGGCGTATCAGCCCCAGCATTTT. The J gene is TRBJ1-5, the V gene TRBV7-4; 7 positions agree with TRBD1. CDR1 and CDR2 (germline): SGHVT, SQSDAQ. J gave up 5 bases and V 1 base, and 26 bases lay outside the gene matches. This CDR3 spans 22 amino acids.

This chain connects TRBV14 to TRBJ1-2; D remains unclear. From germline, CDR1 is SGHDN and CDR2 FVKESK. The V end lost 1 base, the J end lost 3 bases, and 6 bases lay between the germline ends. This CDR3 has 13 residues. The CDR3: CASSQGLDYGYTF. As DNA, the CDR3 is TGTGCCAGCAGCCAAGGACTGGACTATGGCTACACCTTC.

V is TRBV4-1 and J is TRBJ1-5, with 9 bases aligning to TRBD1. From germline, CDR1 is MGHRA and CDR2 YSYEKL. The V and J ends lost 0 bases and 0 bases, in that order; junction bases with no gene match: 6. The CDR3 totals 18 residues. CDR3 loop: CASSQEKGTGTSNQPQHF. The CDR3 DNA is TGCGCCAGCAGCCAAGAGAAAGGGACAGGGACTAGCAATCAGCCCCAGCATTTT.

The CDR3 DNA is TGTGCCAGCAGTCTGGCTAGCGGGGAAGAGACCCAGTACTTC. Its translation: CASSLASGEETQYF. The rearrangement joins TRBV6-5 to TRBJ2-5; 9 bases match TRBD2. The V gene's germline CDR1 is MNHEY and CDR2 SVGAGI. J gave up 3 bases and V 5 bases, and 4 bases lay outside the gene matches. CDR3 length: 14 amino acids.

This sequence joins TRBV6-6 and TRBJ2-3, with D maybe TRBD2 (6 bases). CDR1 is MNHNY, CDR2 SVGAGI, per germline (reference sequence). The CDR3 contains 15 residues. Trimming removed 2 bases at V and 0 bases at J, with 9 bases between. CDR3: CASSYPGGSTDTQYF. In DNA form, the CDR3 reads TGTGCCAGCAGTTACCCCGGGGGAAGCACAGATACGCAGTATTTT.

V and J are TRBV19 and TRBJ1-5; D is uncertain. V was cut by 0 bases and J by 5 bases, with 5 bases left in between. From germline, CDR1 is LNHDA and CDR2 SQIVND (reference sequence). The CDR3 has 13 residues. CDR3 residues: CASSIDPDQPQHF. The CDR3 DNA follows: TGTGCCAGTAGTATAGATCCCGATCAGCCCCAGCATTTT.

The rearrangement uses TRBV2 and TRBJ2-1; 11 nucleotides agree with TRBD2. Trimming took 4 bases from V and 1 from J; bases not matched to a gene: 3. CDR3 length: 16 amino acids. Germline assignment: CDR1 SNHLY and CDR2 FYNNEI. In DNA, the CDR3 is TGTGCCAGCAGTGGGAGACTAGCGGGGTCCTACAATGAGCAGTTCTTC. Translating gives CASSGRLAGSYNEQFF.

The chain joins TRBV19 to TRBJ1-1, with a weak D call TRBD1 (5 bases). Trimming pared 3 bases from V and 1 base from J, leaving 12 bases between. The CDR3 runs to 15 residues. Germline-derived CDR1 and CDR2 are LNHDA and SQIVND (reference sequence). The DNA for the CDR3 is TGTGCCAGTAGTATTAGGGGTCTCCAGAACACTGAAGCTTTCTTT. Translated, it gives CASSIRGLQNTEAFF.